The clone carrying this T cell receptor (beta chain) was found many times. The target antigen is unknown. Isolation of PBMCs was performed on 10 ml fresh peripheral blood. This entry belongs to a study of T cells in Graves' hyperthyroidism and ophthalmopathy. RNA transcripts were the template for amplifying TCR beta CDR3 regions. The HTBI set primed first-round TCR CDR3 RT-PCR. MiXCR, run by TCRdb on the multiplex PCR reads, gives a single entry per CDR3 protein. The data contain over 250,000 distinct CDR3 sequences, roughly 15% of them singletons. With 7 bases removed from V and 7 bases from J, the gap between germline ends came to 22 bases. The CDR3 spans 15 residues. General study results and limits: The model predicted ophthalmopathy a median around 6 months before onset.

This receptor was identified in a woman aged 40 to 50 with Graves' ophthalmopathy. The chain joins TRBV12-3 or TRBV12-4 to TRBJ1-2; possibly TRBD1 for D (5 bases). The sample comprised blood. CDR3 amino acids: CASKSLGGSQGGYTF. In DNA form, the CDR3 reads TGTGCCAGCAAAAGCCTGGGCGGGTCCCAGGGTGGCTACACCTTC.